The next 10 T cell receptor beta chains were all read from a single sample in a study of long-term antiretroviral therapy in people with HIV. This was the immunoSEQ v3.0 assay at survey level. Clones were sequenced by immunoSEQ multiplex PCR, and TCRdb holds only the in-frame ones, with some missing. Of tens of thousands of clones listed, about 80% are singletons. The specimen comprised unsorted PBMCs, sampled 0.5 years before starting antiretroviral therapy. The receptors were gathered from a man between 40 and 49 years old with HIV.

V gene TRBV5-1 combines with J gene TRBJ1-2; 7 nucleotides align to TRBD1. Germline CDR1 and CDR2: SGHRS and YFSETQ. Losses at the gene ends were 7 bases for V and 2 bases for J; bases not matched to a gene: 14. The CDR3 sequence is 16 residues long. This chain's CDR3 is CASHQTGTLSNYGYTF. For the CDR3, the DNA is TGCGCCAGCCATCAGACAGGGACCCTATCCAACTATGGCTACACCTTC.

This sequence joins TRBV7-2 and TRBJ1-1; D unresolved. Germline loops: CDR1 SGHTA, CDR2 FQGNSA. V lost 2 bases, J lost 1 base, and 14 bases lay in between. The CDR3 has 16 amino acids. CDR3 nucleotide sequence: TGTGCCAGCAGCTTAATGGCACCCCTGGGGAACACTGAAGCTTTCTTT. Translated, it gives CASSLMAPLGNTEAFF.

The chain joins TRBV5-1 to TRBJ1-6; unclear D gene. V lost 0 bases to trimming and J lost 2 bases, with 9 bases between them. CDR1 SGHRS and CDR2 YFSETQ come from the germline V gene. CDR3 length: 16 residues. Here the CDR3 DNA reads TGCGCCAGCAGCTTGGGGTCTGGAGCCTATAATTCACCCCTCCACTTT. It codes for CASSLGSGAYNSPLHF.

This chain connects TRBV28 to TRBJ1-5; D is undetermined. The V gene lost 5 bases and the J gene lost 9 bases, with 14 bases spanning the gap. The germline CDR1 and CDR2 sequences are MDHEN and SYDVKM. The CDR3 loop spans 13 amino acids. The CDR3 DNA sequence: TGTGCCAGCAGTAGGAACAGAGGTTGGCCCCAGCATTTT. This translates into CASSRNRGWPQHF. Complete variable domain (other parts from reference TRBV28 and TRBJ1-5): DVKVTQSSRYLVKRTGEKVFLECVQDMDHENMFWYRQDPGLGLRLIYFSYDVKMKEKGDIPEGYSVSREKKERFSLILESASTNQTSMYLCASSRNRGWPQHFGDGTRLSIL.

The chain has TRBV9 and TRBJ1-5; D is undetermined. Between the trimmed V and J ends, which lost 0 bases and 3 bases, there was a span of 7 bases. This CDR3 has 14 residues. Germline V CDR1 and CDR2: SGDLS, YYNGEE. The CDR3 coding sequence is TGTGCCAGCAGCGTAGGCACTTTCAATCAGCCCCAGCATTTT. Amino acids: CASSVGTFNQPQHF.

This chain links TRBV5-1 with TRBJ1-2, with TRBD1 matching 9 bases. Per the germline V gene, CDR1 is SGHRS and CDR2 is YFSETQ. The CDR3 consists of 14 residues. Losses at the gene ends were 2 bases for V and 7 bases for J; bases not matched to a gene: 6. CDR3 in DNA: TGCGCCAGCAGCTTCCTGGGACAGGGAAGTGGCTACACCTTC. Translation: CASSFLGQGSGYTF.

The chain combines TRBV27 with TRBJ1-4; 8 bases line up with TRBD1. Germline loops: CDR1 MNHEY, CDR2 SMNVEV (reference sequence). After removal of 5 bases from V and 2 bases from J, the junction contained 4 bases not matched to a gene. This CDR3 has 15 amino acids. The chain's CDR3 is CASSLRGLTNEKLFF. The DNA for the CDR3 is TGTGCCAGCAGTCTCAGGGGGCTGACTAATGAAAAACTGTTTTTT.

The chain has TRBV18 and TRBJ2-7; D call uncertain. CDR1 and CDR2 (germline): KGHSH, LQKENI. Trimming removed 3 bases from V and 8 bases from J, with 11 bases in between. The CDR3 is made up of 12 amino acids. The CDR3 is CASSPDAYKQYF. The CDR3 DNA reads TGTGCCAGCTCACCTGATGCATATAAGCAGTACTTC.

The chain couples TRBV6-1 to TRBJ1-1; no definite D call. V was shortened by 7 bases and J by 2 bases, with 11 bases between the two germline ends. The germline CDR1 and CDR2 sequences are MNHNS and SASEGT. The CDR3 runs 13 residues. The chain's CDR3 is CASNEPVNTEAFF. CDR3 bases: TGTGCCAGCAACGAGCCGGTTAACACTGAAGCTTTCTTT.

This clone was found once. The rearrangement uses TRBV28 and TRBJ1-1; D remains unclear. Looked up from germline, CDR1 is MDHEN and CDR2 is SYDVKM. The germline V and J ends were trimmed by 3 bases and 1 base, with 12 bases remaining between them. The length of the CDR3 is 15 residues. In DNA, the CDR3 is TGTGCCAGCAGTTTGTTGGGAGGGTGGAACACTGAAGCTTTCTTT. Protein sequence: CASSLLGGWNTEAFF. The whole variable domain, remainder taken from reference TRBV28 and TRBJ1-1, is DVKVTQSSRYLVKRTGEKVFLECVQDMDHENMFWYRQDPGLGLRLIYFSYDVKMKEKGDIPEGYSVSREKKERFSLILESASTNQTSMYLCASSLLGGWNTEAFFGQGTRLTVV.